A single sample is the source of the 23 T cell receptor beta chains below, sequenced in a study of Graves' ophthalmopathy and Graves' hyperthyroidism (dated by TCRdb to between 2017 and 2018). TCRdb names Illumina HiSeq 2000 as the instrument used. For repertoire sequencing, the TCR beta CDR3 regions were amplified from RNA transcripts. The first round was an RT-PCR using HTBI primers with the Qiagen OneStep RT-PCR kit, and this first round was followed by a second-round multiplex PCR, then size selection and purification. The public sequencing data were trimmed at Q25 with fastp and processed into clonotypes with MiXCR by TCRdb, which kept only in-frame beta chains. Rows are unified per CDR3 protein, each entry keeping the most common DNA and genes. The sample records roughly 1.1 million distinct CDR3 sequences, about two fifths of which are singletons. The top ten clonotypes cover around 10% of the sample.

The specimen sequenced was peripheral blood or thyroid tissue (not recorded which). All receptors derive from an adult man with Graves' hyperthyroidism.

V gene TRBV29-1 combines with J gene TRBJ1-2; D is possibly TRBD1 (6 bases). The CDR3 runs 12 residues. Trimming shortened V by 2 bases and J by 6 bases, and 10 bases separated the two germline ends. Germline V lookup: CDR1 SQVTM, CDR2 ANQGSEA. In DNA form, the CDR3 reads TGCAGCGTTGAATGGGGGCGCGATGGCTACACCTTC. As protein: CSVEWGRDGYTF.

Regarding this clonotype: The CDR3 ends on some other residue instead of the conserved phenylalanine or tryptophan, so this is likely a read error. The DNA is left out, because the CDR3 cannot be placed on it with certainty; the CDR3 is given as TCRdb lists it. The chain joins TRBV7-2 to TRBJ1-1; TRBD1 reflects the table's D call only, with no check against the DNA. With termini counted, the CDR3 has 16 amino acids. The germline V gene has CDR1 SGHTA and CDR2 FQGNSA. The CDR3 here is CASSLKQGSMNTEALS.

This clonotype was seen only once. The chain recombines TRBV6-5 with TRBJ1-4; 7 bases align to TRBD1. V shed 11 bases, J shed 6 bases, and the junction held 9 bases outside the gene matches. The CDR3 is 13 residues long. Germline loops: CDR1 MNHEY, CDR2 SVGAGI. CDR3 region: CAWAGTDYEKLFF. In DNA form, the CDR3 reads TGTGCCTGGGCCGGGACAGATTATGAAAAACTGTTTTTT.

This clonotype has at least ten counts. The rearrangement uses TRBV10-3 and TRBJ1-5, with 9 bases identical to TRBD1. Trimming took 7 bases from V and 5 from J; bases not matched to a gene: 6. CDR3 length: 14 amino acids. CDR1 is ENHRY, CDR2 SYGVKD, per germline. The CDR3 bases are TGTGCCATCACTGGAGACAGGGGGGATCAGCCCCAGCATTTT. Amino acids: CAITGDRGDQPQHF.

This clonotype has a count of ten or more. The chain carries TRBV7-2 and TRBJ2-5; D is ambiguous. The length of the CDR3 is 13 residues. CDR1 and CDR2 from the germline V gene are SGHTA and FQGNSA. V gave up 5 bases and J gave up 2 bases, with 9 bases separating them. This CDR3 reads CASSGTVQETQYF. The DNA for the CDR3 is TGTGCCAGCAGCGGCACGGTTCAAGAGACCCAGTACTTC.

The rearrangement joins TRBV9 to TRBJ2-7, with D uncertain. CDR3 length: 16 residues. Looked up from germline, CDR1 is SGDLS and CDR2 is YYNGEE. V was clipped by 0 bases and J by 7 bases, with 20 bases between them. In DNA, the CDR3 is TGTGCCAGCAGCGTAGCGGTTCGAACCCTCCCGTCAGAGCAGTACTTC. This codes for CASSVAVRTLPSEQYF. The variable domain in full, completed from reference TRBV9 and TRBJ2-7, reads DSGVTQTPKHLITATGQRVTLRCSPRSGDLSVYWYQQSLDQGLQFLIQYYNGEERAKGNILERFSAQQFPDLHSELNLSSLELGDSALYFCASSVAVRTLPSEQYFGPGTRLTVT.

A note on this clonotype: This may stem from a read error, because a much larger clone lies one nucleotide away. The rearrangement uses TRBV7-2 and TRBJ2-5; 12 nucleotides line up with TRBD2. The J call is doubtful: the DNA matches TRBJ2-1 better. This CDR3 has 20 residues. CDR1 and CDR2 (germline): SGHTA, FQGNSA. CDR3 sequence (DNA): TGTGCCAGCAGCACCCGAGGACAGGGATCGACTAGCGGGAGAGGAGAGACCCAGTTCTTC. Its translation: CASSTRGQGSTSGRGETQFF.

With respect to this clonotype: At one boundary the junction diverges from the germline segment, which might be a read error. The chain employs TRBV10-2 and TRBJ1-2, with D unclear. In germline, CDR1 is WSHSY, CDR2 SAAADI. The CDR3 sequence is 16 residues long. The CDR3: CASSVPFGEANYGYTF. The CDR3 DNA follows: TGTGCCAGCAGCGTCCCATTTGGGGAAGCTAACTATGGCTACACCTTC.

The chain employs TRBV6-1 and TRBJ1-1; a weak D match, TRBD1 (6 bases). The CDR3 is made up of 14 amino acids. V was clipped by 6 bases and J by 7 bases, with 18 bases between them. Germline V gene sequence: CDR1 MNHNS, CDR2 SASEGT. CDR3 residues: CASSASAGGGEAFF. For the CDR3, the DNA is TGTGCCAGCAGCGCCTCCGCGGGAGGGGGTGAAGCTTTCTTT.

Written as DNA, the CDR3 is TGTGCCAGCAGTGAAGGGGGGGGCTACTATGGCTACACCTTC. Translating gives CASSEGGGYYGYTF. The chain employs TRBV2 and TRBJ1-2; D perhaps matches TRBD1 (6 bases). Germline V lookup: CDR1 SNHLY, CDR2 FYNNEI. The CDR3 totals 14 residues. V shed 1 base and J shed 3 bases, with 9 bases lying between them.

The rearrangement uses TRBV28 and TRBJ1-2; D perhaps matches TRBD1 (5 bases). In germline, CDR1 is MDHEN, CDR2 SYDVKM. With 1 base removed from V and 0 bases from J, the gap between germline ends came to 9 bases. The CDR3 is made up of 15 amino acids. CDR3 residues: CASSLSQGANYGYTF. The CDR3 region has the DNA TGTGCCAGCAGTTTATCCCAGGGCGCTAACTATGGCTACACCTTC.

At least ten counts were recorded for this clonotype. The chain combines TRBV7-8 with TRBJ1-6; TRBD1 is a possible D gene (5 bases). The CDR3 length is 18 residues. Germline V gene lookup returns CDR1 SGHVS and CDR2 FQNEAQ. Trimming pared 5 bases from V and 2 bases from J, leaving 19 bases between. The CDR3 protein is CASSDPDGGGTYNSPLHF. The DNA for the CDR3 is TGTGCCAGCAGCGACCCGGACGGGGGAGGGACCTATAATTCACCCCTCCACTTT. Complete variable domain (other parts from reference TRBV7-8 and TRBJ1-6): GAGVSQSPRYKVAKRGQDVALRCDPISGHVSLFWYQQALGQGPEFLTYFQNEAQLDKSGLPSDRFFAERPEGSVSTLKIQRTQQEDSAVYLCASSDPDGGGTYNSPLHFGNGTRLTVT.

This sequence joins TRBV6-5 and TRBJ1-2; the D is unclear. V dropped 5 bases and J dropped 5 bases, with 21 bases sitting between them. The V gene's germline CDR1 is MNHEY and CDR2 SVGAGI. CDR3 length: 16 amino acids. CDR3 nucleotides: TGTGCCAGCAGTCAATCTTTCGGGTCGCCCACTTATGGCTACACCTTC. This codes for CASSQSFGSPTYGYTF.

The chain uses TRBV10-1 and TRBJ2-7, with D possibly matching TRBD1 (5 bases). Per the germline V gene, CDR1 is WNHNN and CDR2 is SYGVQD (reference sequence). This CDR3 region has 15 residues. V was clipped by 2 bases and J by 4 bases, with 15 bases between them. This CDR3 reads CASSETGKTRYEQYF. CDR3 DNA sequence: TGCGCCAGCAGTGAGACAGGCAAAACCCGGTACGAGCAGTACTTC.

This clonotype has a handful of counts. The V call is TRBV10-2, the J call TRBJ1-5; 7 nucleotides align to TRBD1. In germline, CDR1 is WSHSY, CDR2 SAAADI. The CDR3 spans 15 residues. With V trimmed by 6 bases and J by 4 bases, 9 bases remained unmatched. The CDR3 is CASRSGTAINQPQHF. CDR3 DNA sequence: TGCGCCAGCAGATCCGGGACAGCCATAAATCAGCCCCAGCATTTT.

This rearrangement joins TRBV15 to TRBJ1-1; TRBD1 aligns across 7 bases. The CDR3 is made up of 13 amino acids. J lost 4 bases, V lost 2 bases, and 1 base had no gene match. In germline, CDR1 is LNHNV, CDR2 YYDKDF (reference sequence). CDR3 region: CATSRQGVTEAFF. CDR3 DNA sequence: TGTGCCACCAGCAGACAGGGGGTCACTGAAGCTTTCTTT.

The chain carries TRBV4-2 and TRBJ1-3; D perhaps matches TRBD1 (5 bases). CDR3 length: 14 residues. Germline V gives CDR1 LGHNA, CDR2 YNFKEQ. V was trimmed by 4 bases and J by 4 bases, leaving 11 bases between them. CDR3 bases: TGTGCCAGCAGCCTGAGGAAGGGGGGAAACACCATATATTTT. Its protein product is CASSLRKGGNTIYF.

A remark on this clonotype: The junction departs from the called germline gene at one end, perhaps through a read error. V gene TRBV29-1 combines with J gene TRBJ2-5, with a weak D call TRBD2 (6 bases). The germline CDR1 and CDR2 sequences are SQVTM and ANQGSEA. The CDR3 extends over 12 amino acids. The CDR3 nucleotides read TGCAGCGTGGAAGCGGGCCAAGAGACCCAGTACTTC. It codes for CSVEAGQETQYF.

Turning to this clonotype: The junction shows a germline mismatch at one end, possibly a read error. The V gene is TRBV24-1, the J gene TRBJ1-2, with 8 bases aligning to TRBD1. This CDR3 is built from 16 residues. The germline V gene has CDR1 KGHDR and CDR2 SFDVKD. The CDR3 loop is CASSDSHLVGTGGYTF. The CDR3 DNA is TGTGCCAGCAGTGATTCGCACTTGGTCGGGACAGGTGGCTACACCTTC.

This clonotype was seen more than once but under ten times. This chain joins TRBV4-3 and TRBJ1-6; 9 bases match TRBD1. Germline CDR1 LGHNA, CDR2 YSLEER. The CDR3 runs 16 residues. J gave up 7 bases and V 1 base, and 5 bases lay outside the gene matches. DNA of the CDR3: TGCGCCAGCAGCCAAGGGGGTGGGACAGGGAATTCACCCCTCCACTTT. It encodes CASSQGGGTGNSPLHF.

The CDR3 loop is CAISLETGANVLTF. The CDR3 region has the DNA TGTGCCATCAGCTTAGAGACTGGGGCCAACGTCCTGACTTTC. The chain carries TRBV10-3 and TRBJ2-6, with D hard to call. With 6 bases removed from V and 2 bases from J, the gap between germline ends came to 8 bases. This CDR3 is 14 amino acids long. Germline lookup yields CDR1 ENHRY and CDR2 SYGVKD.

This clonotype was seen ten or more times. The chain employs TRBV9 and TRBJ1-6, with TRBD1 matching 7 bases. The trim removed 0 bases at V and 11 bases at J, leaving 5 bases unmatched. CDR1 is SGDLS, CDR2 YYNGEE, per germline. The CDR3 is 14 amino acids. CDR3 bases: TGTGCCAGCAGCGTAGTGCGGGACAGCACACCCCTCCACTTT. Translation: CASSVVRDSTPLHF.

This clonotype was detected many times. The gene calls are TRBV6-6 and TRBJ2-7, with D perhaps matching TRBD2 (6 bases). The CDR3 is 14 residues long. CDR1 and CDR2 (germline): MNHNY, SVGAGI (reference sequence). V lost 2 bases and J 2 bases, leaving 10 bases between the germline ends. The CDR3 reads CASSYGRQAYEQYF. The CDR3 bases are TGTGCCAGCAGTTACGGGAGGCAGGCCTACGAGCAGTACTTC.